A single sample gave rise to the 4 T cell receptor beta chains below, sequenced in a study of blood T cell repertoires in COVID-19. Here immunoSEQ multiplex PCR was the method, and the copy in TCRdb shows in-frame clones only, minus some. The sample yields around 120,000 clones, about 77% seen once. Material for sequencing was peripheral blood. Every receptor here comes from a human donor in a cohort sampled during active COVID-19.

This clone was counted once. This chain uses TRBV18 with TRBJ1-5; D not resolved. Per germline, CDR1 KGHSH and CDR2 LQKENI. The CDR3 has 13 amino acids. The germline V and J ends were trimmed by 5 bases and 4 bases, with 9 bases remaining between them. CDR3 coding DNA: TGTGCCAGCTCATCGGCGGGTAATCAGCCCCAGCATTTT. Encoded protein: CASSSAGNQPQHF.

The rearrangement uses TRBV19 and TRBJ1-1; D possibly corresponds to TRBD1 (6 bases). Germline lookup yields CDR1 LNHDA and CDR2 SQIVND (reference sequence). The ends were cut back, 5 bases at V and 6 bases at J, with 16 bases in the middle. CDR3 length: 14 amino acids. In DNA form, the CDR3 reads TGTGCCAGTAGTCCCCAACCCCGGACAGCTGAAGCTTTCTTT. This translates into CASSPQPRTAEAFF.

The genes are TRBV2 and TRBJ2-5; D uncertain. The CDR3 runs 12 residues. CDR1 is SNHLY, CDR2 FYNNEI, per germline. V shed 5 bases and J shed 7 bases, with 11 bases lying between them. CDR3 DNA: TGTGCCAGCAGTCTAAACGCTGGGACCCAGTACTTC. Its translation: CASSLNAGTQYF.

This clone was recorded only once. The CDR3: CASSYGQGTYEQYF. The CDR3 DNA is TGTGCCAGCAGTTACGGACAGGGCACCTACGAGCAGTACTTC. The rearrangement links TRBV7-9 to TRBJ2-7; 8 bases match TRBD1. V lost 6 bases to trimming and J lost 2 bases; unmatched junction nucleotides: 6. The CDR3 is made up of 14 amino acids. Per the germline V gene, CDR1 is SEHNR and CDR2 is FQNEAQ (reference sequence).